Presented here are 21 T cell receptor beta chains from one specimen sequenced in a study of human T cells and chemical hapten exposure. Time point denoted: patch test 2, 6 weeks after DPC sensitization. Treatment noted: therapeutic diphenylcyclopropenone sensitization with weekly scalp DPC. TCRdb passed the RACE reads through MiXCR, listing each CDR3 protein once. The table shows 80,000 to 95,000 distinct CDR3 sequences, with roughly 11% occurring only once. The sample here was whole blood, taken in connection with sensitization to the hapten diphenylcyclopropenone (DPC). The receptor set was obtained from a man between 35 and 55 years old with alopecia areata. Some clones in this sample may be carry-over from other donors' samples.

Note on this clonotype: Just one base apart from a much larger clone, this may be a read error. The rearrangement links TRBV5-1 to TRBJ2-3, with 9 bases matching TRBD2. V lost 4 bases, J lost 4 bases, and 10 bases stayed unmatched. CDR3 length: 16 residues. CDR1 is SGHRS, CDR2 YFSETQ, per germline. CDR3 nucleotide sequence: TGCGCCAGCAGCAGAGGTAGCGGGAGTGAGTCAGATACGCAGTATTTT. This translates into CASSRGSGSESDTQYF. Combining the CDR3 with reference TRBV5-1 and TRBJ2-3 gives the whole variable domain KAGVTQTPRYLIKTRGQQVTLSCSPISGHRSVSWYQQTPGQGLQFLFEYFSETQRNKGNFPGRFSGRQFSNSRSEMNVSTLELGDSALYLCASSRGSGSESDTQYFGPGTRLTVL.

The chain couples TRBV7-6 to TRBJ1-2; the match to TRBD1 covers 7 bases. This CDR3 region has 15 residues. J was trimmed by 4 bases and V by 5 bases; bases with no gene match: 10. Germline V gene lookup returns CDR1 SGHVS and CDR2 FNYEAQ. CDR3 DNA sequence: TGTGCCAGCAGCCCTAGACAGGGTAGTGGCTATGGCTACACCTTC. Amino acid sequence: CASSPRQGSGYGYTF.

This clonotype was recorded a few times. The V call is TRBV7-8, the J call TRBJ2-3, with D possibly being TRBD1 (6 bases). The V gene lost 2 bases and the J gene lost 1 base, with 10 bases spanning the gap. CDR3 size: 15 residues. Germline V CDR1 and CDR2: SGHVS, FQNEAQ. The CDR3 loop reads CASSLHRVRTDTQYF. CDR3 bases: TGTGCCAGCAGCTTACACAGGGTGCGCACAGATACGCAGTATTTT. The entire variable domain, with the rest obtained from reference TRBV7-8 and TRBJ2-3, is as follows: GAGVSQSPRYKVAKRGQDVALRCDPISGHVSLFWYQQALGQGPEFLTYFQNEAQLDKSGLPSDRFFAERPEGSVSTLKIQRTQQEDSAVYLCASSLHRVRTDTQYFGPGTRLTVL.

The chain couples TRBV18 to TRBJ2-7; 12 bases are shared with TRBD1. Germline values: CDR1 KGHSH, CDR2 LQKENI. Trimming at V came to 4 bases and at J to 3 bases, leaving 4 bases not matched to a gene. The CDR3 sequence is 15 residues long. The CDR3 here is CASSQGQGAVYEQYF. The CDR3, as DNA: TGTGCCAGCTCACAGGGACAGGGGGCAGTCTACGAGCAGTACTTC.

V is TRBV28 and J is TRBJ2-5; no clear D. Germline assignment: CDR1 MDHEN and CDR2 SYDVKM. Trimming cost V 4 bases and J 1 base, with 10 bases left between them. CDR3 length: 14 amino acids. The CDR3 spells CASSWQSVQETQYF. The DNA of the CDR3 is TGTGCCAGCAGTTGGCAGAGCGTCCAAGAGACCCAGTACTTC.

This clonotype occurred many times. V usage is TRBV29-1 and J usage is TRBJ2-1; D is possibly TRBD1 or TRBD2 (5 bases each). CDR1 is SQVTM and CDR2 is ANQGSEA in the germline V gene. The CDR3 loop spans 12 amino acids. Trimming cost V 5 bases and J 5 bases, with 10 bases left between them. DNA for the CDR3: TGCAGCGTTCGGCAGGGACACAATGAGCAGTTCTTC. The encoded protein is CSVRQGHNEQFF.

The rearrangement links TRBV11-2 to TRBJ2-1; TRBD1 matches at 9 bases. V lost 5 bases to trimming and J lost 5 bases; unmatched junction nucleotides: 13. CDR3 length: 17 amino acids. Germline CDR1 SGHAT, CDR2 FQNNGV. CDR3 loop: CASSPPYRTGGNNEQFF. The CDR3 nucleotides read TGTGCCAGCAGCCCCCCGTATAGAACAGGGGGCAACAATGAGCAGTTCTTC.

Regarding this clonotype: This sequence may be a read error, since a much larger clone differs from it by one base. The V and J genes are TRBV7-9 and TRBJ2-3; D is unresolved. The CDR3 sequence is 11 residues long. Trimming took 5 bases from V and 7 from J, leaving 7 bases between them. The V gene's germline CDR1 is SEHNR and CDR2 FQNEAQ (reference sequence). Here the CDR3 reads CASSPQNTQYF. In DNA, the CDR3 is TGTGCCAGCAGCCCCCAAAATACGCAGTATTTT.

A few counts support this clonotype. The gene calls are TRBV2 and TRBJ2-3, with no clear D. V lost 3 bases and J lost 8, with 15 bases in between. The CDR3 loop spans 14 amino acids. The germline gives CDR1 SNHLY, CDR2 FYNNEI. The CDR3 DNA follows: TGTGCCAGCAGTGAGATCTCCGGTACTGGTACGCAGTATTTT. It specifies CASSEISGTGTQYF. Filled out from reference TRBV2 and TRBJ2-3, the complete variable domain reads EPEVTQTPSHQVTQMGQEVILRCVPISNHLYFYWYRQILGQKVEFLVSFYNNEISEKSEIFDDQFSVERPDGSNFTLKIRSTKLEDSAMYFCASSEISGTGTQYFGPGTRLTVL.

This clonotype counts as medium-sized. The chain links TRBV27 to TRBJ1-5, with D maybe TRBD1 (5 bases). The germline CDR1 and CDR2 sequences are MNHEY and SMNVEV (reference sequence). V was clipped by 1 base and J by 2 bases, with 12 bases between them. This CDR3 spans 16 amino acids. CDR3 in amino acids: CASSLLIGTGNQPQHF. The CDR3 DNA is TGTGCCAGCAGTTTATTGATCGGGACGGGCAATCAGCCCCAGCATTTT.

This clonotype has ten or more counts. The chain is built from TRBV6-5 and TRBJ1-1; unclear D gene. V was trimmed by 4 bases and J by 7 bases, leaving 10 bases between them. Germline V gives CDR1 MNHEY, CDR2 SVGAGI. This CDR3 has 12 amino acids. The CDR3 DNA reads as TGTGCCAGCAGTTCCGACCTGAATGAAGCTTTCTTT. Its translation: CASSSDLNEAFF.

A few counts support this clonotype. This chain uses TRBV6-1 with TRBJ2-4, with 8 nucleotides matching TRBD1. The CDR3 runs to 17 residues. Looked up from germline, CDR1 is MNHNS and CDR2 is SASEGT. The V segment lost 0 bases and the J segment 3 bases; nucleotides outside the gene matches: 7. The CDR3: CASSEAAGGSNKNIQYF. The CDR3 DNA follows: TGTGCCAGCAGTGAAGCGGCAGGGGGCTCAAACAAAAACATTCAGTACTTC.

There are many counts of this clonotype. The rearrangement links TRBV6-5 to TRBJ1-2, with 8 bases matching TRBD1. The V gene's germline CDR1 is MNHEY and CDR2 SVGAGI. Trimming cost V 5 bases and J 3 bases; bases outside gene matches: 11. The CDR3 sequence is 16 residues long. Here the CDR3 reads CASSSLFQDRDYGYTF. CDR3 DNA sequence: TGTGCCAGCAGTAGCCTTTTCCAGGACAGGGACTATGGCTACACCTTC.

This clonotype was found many times. An end of the junction does not agree with germline; a read error may underlie this. The V gene is TRBV5-5, the J gene TRBJ2-7, with D uncertain. This CDR3 region has 11 residues. The germline CDR1 and CDR2 sequences are SGHKS and YYEKEE (reference sequence). CDR3 sequence (DNA): TGTGCCAGCAGCTTCGTGAACGAGGAGTACTTC. Translation gives CASSFVNEEYF.

The V and J genes are TRBV20-1 and TRBJ1-6, with D possibly matching TRBD1 (5 bases). Deletions cut 3 bases from V and 6 bases from J, with 12 bases between. The CDR3 runs to 14 residues. CDR1 is DFQATT, CDR2 SNEGSKA, per germline (reference sequence). CDR3 coding DNA: TGCAGTGCTAGCGGTGGGGGGGTTAATTCACCCCTCCACTTT. It yields the protein CSASGGGVNSPLHF.

This clonotype was counted ten times or more. The V call is TRBV4-2, the J call TRBJ1-1; no clear D gene. Per the germline V gene, CDR1 is LGHNA and CDR2 is YNFKEQ. The CDR3 is made up of 15 amino acids. Trimming stripped 1 base from V and 0 bases from J, with 9 bases between. CDR3 bases: TGTGCCAGCAGCCAAGTTGAACAGTTGAACACTGAAGCTTTCTTT. It yields the protein CASSQVEQLNTEAFF.

J is TRBJ2-5 and V is TRBV7-9; TRBD2 matches 13 bases. CDR1 and CDR2 from the germline V gene are SEHNR and FQNEAQ (reference sequence). The junction had 6 bases not matched to a gene; V was cut back by 5 bases and J by 3 bases. This CDR3 contains 16 residues. CDR3 residues: CASSPGLAGYKETQYF. The CDR3 region has the DNA TGTGCCAGCAGCCCGGGACTAGCGGGATATAAAGAGACCCAGTACTTC.

This clonotype was detected many times. This chain uses TRBV29-1 with TRBJ2-1; D remains ambiguous. Deletions cut 4 bases from V and 2 bases from J, with 12 bases between. Germline-derived CDR1 and CDR2 are SQVTM and ANQGSEA. The CDR3 is 14 amino acids. In DNA form, the CDR3 reads TGCAGCGTTGTCGGTGGGTCCCCCTACAATGAGCAGTTCTTC. Translating gives CSVVGGSPYNEQFF.

The rearrangement joins TRBV27 to TRBJ1-6; D possibly corresponds to TRBD1 (5 bases). Germline V CDR1 and CDR2: MNHEY, SMNVEV (reference sequence). The CDR3 loop spans 15 amino acids. V gave up 5 bases and J gave up 7 bases, with 15 bases separating them. This CDR3 reads CASSPTGTANSPLHF. As DNA, the CDR3 is TGTGCCAGCAGTCCCACCGGGACGGCCAATTCACCCCTCCACTTT.

CDR3 in DNA: TGTGCCAGTAGTATAGACGGCGGGAGGGTCAAGACCCAGTACTTC. It yields the protein CASSIDGGRVKTQYF. The V call is TRBV19, the J call TRBJ2-5, with 9 bases fitting TRBD2. Germline values: CDR1 LNHDA, CDR2 SQIVND (reference sequence). This CDR3 contains 15 residues. Trimming removed 0 bases from V and 6 bases from J; junction bases left unmatched: 5.

V usage is TRBV24-1 and J usage is TRBJ2-2; maybe TRBD2 (5 bases). Germline-derived CDR1 and CDR2 are KGHDR and SFDVKD. The ends were cut back, 1 base at V and 6 bases at J, with 17 bases in the middle. The CDR3 is 17 residues long. The CDR3 DNA follows: TGTGCCACCAGTGATTTTGGAGGATCCTCAGCACCCGGGGAGCTGTTTTTT. Its protein is CATSDFGGSSAPGELFF.